This T cell receptor beta chain was identified during a study of metastatic and nonmetastatic thyroid tumors. Study-level findings and limits: It was reported that TCR beta diversity was significantly higher in malignant thyroid tumors than benign nodules, in blood and tumor.

In the original workflow: It was from CDR3 differences across clinicopathological groups that a distant-metastasis classifier for papillary thyroid cancer was built. TCRdb re-called clones via MiXCR from the PCR reads. TCRdb's processing, not the study's, gives the V and J calls here. Of roughly 98,000 clones listed, under 15% were seen once; the top ten hold 3% to 4.5%. Thyroid surgery was performed in patients who had received no treatment beforehand. To note about this clone: The target antigen is unknown.

The CDR3 sequence is 15 residues long. Germline loops: CDR1 SGHTA, CDR2 FQGNSA. V was clipped by 5 bases and J by 6 bases, with 19 bases between them. Sample: blood. J is TRBJ1-2 and V is TRBV7-2; possibly TRBD1 for D (6 bases). This clonotype originated in a female donor with papillary thyroid cancer or a benign thyroid nodule (not recorded which). Some clones in this sample may be carry-over from other donors' samples. Written as DNA, the CDR3 is TGTGCCAGCAGCCACTACGGAGGGGGAGAGGATGGCTACACCTTC. As protein: CASSHYGGGEDGYTF.